This is a list of T cell receptor beta chains from one sample in a study of OX40 agonist ivuxolimab in advanced cancers. Profiling relied on immunoSEQ multiplex PCR, and the TCRdb table lists in-frame clones only, not all of them. The sample contains around 100,000 clones, nearly 90% of which appear only once. This specimen consisted of CD4+ or CD8+ T cells sorted from blood, obtained in a trial of the OX40 agonist ivuxolimab. The receptors come from an adult with an advanced solid tumor such as melanoma, head and neck, liver or kidney cancer. Both conserved end residues are part of each CDR3. Fields, in order: CDR3 DNA, CDR3 protein, J gene, clone size, D gene, V gene. D genes are given only for firm matches. Some rows mark clone size as missing; the rest say once, few, many or name a class of expanded clone.

TGTGCCTGGAGTAGACAGAGAGTCTATGGCTACACCTTC,CAWSRQRVYGYTF,TRBJ1-2,few,-,TRBV30
TGCGCCAGCAGAGACGACAGGGTCGCAGGAAACACCATATATTTT,CASRDDRVAGNTIYF,TRBJ1-3,-,TRBD1,TRBV5-1
TGTGCCAGCAAGCTTCAGGCCAGTGGCACCGGGGAGCTGTTTTTT,CASKLQASGTGELFF,TRBJ2-2,-,-,TRBV6-5
TGTGCCAGCAGCTTTGCGGGGATGAACACTGAAGCTTTCTTT,CASSFAGMNTEAFF,TRBJ1-1,-,-,TRBV5-4
TGTGCCAGCTCACCCAGAAGGACGGATCAGCCCCAGCATTTT,CASSPRRTDQPQHF,TRBJ1-5,-,-,TRBV18
TGTGCCACCAGCAGAGATTTCCACGAGCAGTACTTC,CATSRDFHEQYF,TRBJ2-7,-,-,TRBV15
TGCGCCAGCAGCTTGGTCCCAGGGATAGCCAAAAACATTCAGTACTTC,CASSLVPGIAKNIQYF,TRBJ2-4,-,-,TRBV5-1
TGTGCCAGTAGTATCCATGGCGGGACAGACATGAACACTGAAGCTTTCTTT,CASSIHGGTDMNTEAFF,TRBJ1-1,-,TRBD1,TRBV19
TGTGCCAGCAGCCATCCTACAGGGACTCACTTTAAGGCTTTCTTT,CASSHPTGTHFKAFF,TRBJ1-1,-,-,TRBV6-6
TGTGCCCCGGGGCTAGCGGGAGACCCAGATACGCAGTATTTT,CAPGLAGDPDTQYF,TRBJ2-3,-,-,TRBV21-1
TGTGCCAGCAGCTTAAGCGGGAGCTCCTACGAGCAGTACTTC,CASSLSGSSYEQYF,TRBJ2-7,-,TRBD2,TRBV5-4
TGCAGCCCCAAGTGGGAGACCCAGTACTTC,CSPKWETQYF,TRBJ2-5,-,-,TRBV20-1
TGTGCCAGCAGCCCCAGACAGGGGTGGGAAAAACTGTTTTTT,CASSPRQGWEKLFF,TRBJ1-4,-,TRBD1,TRBV7-6
TGTGCCAGCAGTGATCTCCGGCTCATCAATGAGCAGTTCTTC,CASSDLRLINEQFF,TRBJ2-1,-,-,TRBV6-1
TGTGCCACCAGCAGCCCTAGCGGGCTTAGGAATACGCAGTATTTT,CATSSPSGLRNTQYF,TRBJ2-3,-,TRBD2,TRBV15
TGTGCCAGCGGCCCTAGCGCTGGAGACTACGAGCAGTACTTC,CASGPSAGDYEQYF,TRBJ2-7,once,-,TRBV27
TGTGCCAGCAGCTTAGGGGCAATTATCGCTGGAAACACCATATATTTT,CASSLGAIIAGNTIYF,TRBJ1-3,-,-,TRBV11-2
TGCGCCAGCAGCCAGGAAGTAGCGGGAGCTCACACAGATACGCAGTATTTT,CASSQEVAGAHTDTQYF,TRBJ2-3,-,TRBD2,TRBV4-1
TGTGCCAGCACGACCGATCGAGGGGAGCAGTTCTTC,CASTTDRGEQFF,TRBJ2-1,-,-,TRBV2
TGTGCCAGCAGTACAAGCGGACAGGATCTAAATGAAAAACTGTTTTTT,CASSTSGQDLNEKLFF,TRBJ1-4,-,TRBD1,TRBV2
TGTGCTAGTGGCCCAGGGGCAACAGATACGCAGTATTTT,CASGPGATDTQYF,TRBJ2-3,-,-,TRBV12-5
TGCGCCAGCAGCTTAAAGGGCACAGATACGCAGTATTTT,CASSLKGTDTQYF,TRBJ2-3,once,-,TRBV5-1
TGTGCCAGCAGCCGTGGGGCCAGGGGTCTCTACGAGCAGTACTTC,CASSRGARGLYEQYF,TRBJ2-7,-,-,TRBV13
TGCGCCAGCAGCTTGGCGTCAGCGGGGGCCAAAAACATTCAGTACTTC,CASSLASAGAKNIQYF,TRBJ2-4,once,TRBD2,TRBV5-1
TGTGCCAGCAGCAGGGGTCTCAATCAGCCCCAGCATTTT,CASSRGLNQPQHF,TRBJ1-5,-,-,TRBV6-1
TGTGCCAGCAGTGAATATGGGGGCCACACTGAAGCTTTCTTT,CASSEYGGHTEAFF,TRBJ1-1,-,-,TRBV25-1
TGTGCCAGCAGCGACACCATAGCAGTACCCTACGAGCAGTACTTC,CASSDTIAVPYEQYF,TRBJ2-7,-,-,TRBV6-1
TGTGCCTGGACATTCGGCGACTCCTACAATGAGCAGTTCTTC,CAWTFGDSYNEQFF,TRBJ2-1,once,-,TRBV30
TGTGCCAGCCCGGGCAGGGGATCCCAAGAGACCCAGTACTTC,CASPGRGSQETQYF,TRBJ2-5,once,-,TRBV2
TGTGCCAGCAGCTACAGGGTAGTTAACTATGGCTACACCTTC,CASSYRVVNYGYTF,TRBJ1-2,-,-,TRBV11-2
TGTGCCAGCAGTTATCTAGCGGGGGGGAGCAATGAGCAGTTCTTC,CASSYLAGGSNEQFF,TRBJ2-1,-,TRBD2,TRBV6-5
TGTGCCACCAGCTTCCGGGACAGGGGTTACGAGCAGTACTTC,CATSFRDRGYEQYF,TRBJ2-7,-,TRBD1,TRBV15
TGTGCCAGCAGTGAAGGGATTTACGAGCAGTACTTC,CASSEGIYEQYF,TRBJ2-7,-,-,TRBV6-1
TGTGCCAGCAGCATGGACAGGTCCCATTACAATGAGCAGTTCTTC,CASSMDRSHYNEQFF,TRBJ2-1,-,TRBD1,TRBV6-1
TGCAGCGTTTGGGGGGGCTACAAAAACTATGGCTACACCTTC,CSVWGGYKNYGYTF,TRBJ1-2,once,-,TRBV29-1
TGCGCCAGCAGTGAGGACGTCCAAGAGACCCAGTACTTC,CASSEDVQETQYF,TRBJ2-5,-,-,TRBV10-1
TGTGCCAGTAGTCCAAGCGGGAGGGGCTACGAGCAGTACTTC,CASSPSGRGYEQYF,TRBJ2-7,-,TRBD2,TRBV19
TGTGCCAGCGAGGACAGGGGCCAAGAGACCCAGTACTTC,CASEDRGQETQYF,TRBJ2-5,-,TRBD1,TRBV25-1